These T cell receptor beta chains were read from a single sample in a study of T-cell reconstitution after alpha-beta-depleted transplantation in children. In TCRdb, the PCR reads were re-called with MiXCR into one record per CDR3 protein. Here the sample spans around 700,000 distinct CDR3 sequences, around 14% being singletons. The sequenced sample was PBMCs, obtained before TCRalphabeta/CD19-depleted stem cell transplant. Every receptor here comes from a girl aged 2-10 years with congenital amegakaryocytic thrombocytopenia, due to receive a stem cell transplant. Each CDR3 is given with its conserved first and last residue. Each record gives: V gene, J gene, CDR3 protein.

TRBV5-1,TRBJ1-2,CASSLNQSPYGYTF
TRBV20-1,TRBJ2-3,CSARDVRADTQYF
TRBV10-3,TRBJ2-7,CAISELASSYEQYF
TRBV3-1,TRBJ1-2,CASSQDPVTYGYTF
TRBV5-1,TRBJ2-5,CASSLTGAKQETQYF
TRBV19,TRBJ2-7,CASSIRADSSYEQYF
TRBV7-3,TRBJ2-4,CASSLKSGPKNIQYF
TRBV19,TRBJ2-3,CASSIAGIGTDTQYF
TRBV7-2,TRBJ1-1,CASSLALGLNTEAFF
TRBV20-1,TRBJ2-3,CFPLGGPSTDTQYF
TRBV28,TRBJ2-1,CASSLSWNEQFF
TRBV12-3/TRBV12-4,TRBJ2-1,CASSFWAGSYNEQFF
TRBV12-3/TRBV12-4,TRBJ2-2,CASSTAKTGELFF
TRBV20-1,TRBJ2-7,CSARGSRDPSMRNEQYF
TRBV20-1,TRBJ2-3,CSAIPGPPTDTQYF
TRBV20-1,TRBJ2-1,CSAALLGGGNEQFF
TRBV5-5,TRBJ2-1,CASSLGPAQFF
TRBV20-1,TRBJ2-7,CSAGQGYEQYF
TRBV5-1,TRBJ2-3,CASSFSGLAGVGTDTQYF
TRBV7-6,TRBJ2-1,CASSPRPEGVDEQFF
TRBV5-6,TRBJ2-5,CASSFSWETQYF
TRBV12-3/TRBV12-4,TRBJ2-1,CASSLREGSEQFF
TRBV20-1,TRBJ2-5,CSARVPPPGVETQYF
TRBV20-1,TRBJ2-3,CSASDEGLAGLDTQYF
TRBV7-7,TRBJ2-4,CARPSGRIQYF
TRBV5-1,TRBJ2-7,CASSLAIAAYEQYF
TRBV24-1,TRBJ2-2,CATSLGTPTGELFF
TRBV27,TRBJ1-6,CASSLSWGFSPLHF
TRBV12-3/TRBV12-4,TRBJ1-2,CASSRDRGGGYTF
TRBV10-3,TRBJ2-1,CAISDILGSGLSSYNEQFF
TRBV5-1,TRBJ2-7,CASSSGDSDPYEQYF
TRBV3-1,TRBJ2-3,CATSILADPTDTQYF
TRBV12-3/TRBV12-4,TRBJ1-5,CASSLQGGGQPQHF
TRBV12-3/TRBV12-4,TRBJ1-1,CASNHMGPPEAFF
TRBV29-1,TRBJ2-3,CSVEDRQRDASTDTQYF
TRBV29-1,TRBJ2-2,CSVEVGLIGASTGELFF
TRBV29-1,TRBJ1-3,CSVRLNSGNTIYF
TRBV12-3/TRBV12-4,TRBJ1-6,CASSLTIDNSPLHF
TRBV29-1,TRBJ2-1,CSVDPEGGRFDEQFF
TRBV29-1,TRBJ2-3,CSAKGGEGPDTQYF
TRBV20-1,TRBJ2-5,CSARGQPQETQYF
TRBV7-8,TRBJ1-5,CASSLDEGATQPQHF
TRBV20-1,TRBJ2-7,CSARNLGTGAKRSYEQYF
TRBV9,TRBJ2-7,CASSVTWTGSHEQYF
TRBV10-2,TRBJ1-5,CASSEWEYQPQHF
TRBV20-1,TRBJ2-1,CSARELKRGERFF
TRBV5-1,TRBJ2-7,CASSLGSGSSEQYF
TRBV6-6,TRBJ2-2,CASSYGSTGELFF
TRBV6-1,TRBJ1-2,CASIGTKIYNYGYTF
TRBV7-9,TRBJ1-3,CASSFNGQGNTIYF
TRBV20-1,TRBJ1-1,CSTDSYSRNTEAFF
TRBV11-2,TRBJ2-3,CASSLFTPSEADTQYF
TRBV20-1,TRBJ2-5,CSVQTLGTQETQYF
TRBV20-1,TRBJ2-5,CSASSVGPYQETQYF
TRBV12-3/TRBV12-4,TRBJ1-5,CACSLHGQGNQPQHF
TRBV7-9,TRBJ2-7,CASSLVNPSYEQYF
TRBV5-1,TRBJ2-7,CASSLGQLIVDEQYF
TRBV20-1,TRBJ2-2,CSARDRYSPPHTGELFF
TRBV28,TRBJ2-7,CASSPPGTASYEQYF
TRBV6-5,TRBJ2-7,CASSYSTSNRVNEQYF